This TCR beta chain was captured in a study of cytomegalovirus exposure and HLA in healthy donors. Study context: A previous analysis identified more than 100 million unique TCR beta sequences derived from around 200 million T cells.

On this clone: This specimen includes other DNA sequences encoding the same CDR3.

PCR was performed using 60 Vbeta and 13 Jbeta primers. Here immunoSEQ multiplex PCR was the method, and the copy in TCRdb shows in-frame clones only, minus some. The sample comprises fewer than 250,000 clones, approximately 70% of which are singletons, and about 3.1% rests with the top ten. This receptor was taken from a woman aged 25 to 45 in good health and CMV-seropositive. Sequencing input: PBMCs.

The CDR3 nucleotides read TGTGCCAGCAGTTTATCCGGTAGCAATCAGCCCCAGCATTTT. Its protein is CASSLSGSNQPQHF. The rearrangement links TRBV27 to TRBJ1-5; unclear D gene. Germline V gene sequence: CDR1 MNHEY, CDR2 SMNVEV (reference sequence). The CDR3 totals 14 residues. V lost 0 bases and J lost 0, with 3 bases in between.